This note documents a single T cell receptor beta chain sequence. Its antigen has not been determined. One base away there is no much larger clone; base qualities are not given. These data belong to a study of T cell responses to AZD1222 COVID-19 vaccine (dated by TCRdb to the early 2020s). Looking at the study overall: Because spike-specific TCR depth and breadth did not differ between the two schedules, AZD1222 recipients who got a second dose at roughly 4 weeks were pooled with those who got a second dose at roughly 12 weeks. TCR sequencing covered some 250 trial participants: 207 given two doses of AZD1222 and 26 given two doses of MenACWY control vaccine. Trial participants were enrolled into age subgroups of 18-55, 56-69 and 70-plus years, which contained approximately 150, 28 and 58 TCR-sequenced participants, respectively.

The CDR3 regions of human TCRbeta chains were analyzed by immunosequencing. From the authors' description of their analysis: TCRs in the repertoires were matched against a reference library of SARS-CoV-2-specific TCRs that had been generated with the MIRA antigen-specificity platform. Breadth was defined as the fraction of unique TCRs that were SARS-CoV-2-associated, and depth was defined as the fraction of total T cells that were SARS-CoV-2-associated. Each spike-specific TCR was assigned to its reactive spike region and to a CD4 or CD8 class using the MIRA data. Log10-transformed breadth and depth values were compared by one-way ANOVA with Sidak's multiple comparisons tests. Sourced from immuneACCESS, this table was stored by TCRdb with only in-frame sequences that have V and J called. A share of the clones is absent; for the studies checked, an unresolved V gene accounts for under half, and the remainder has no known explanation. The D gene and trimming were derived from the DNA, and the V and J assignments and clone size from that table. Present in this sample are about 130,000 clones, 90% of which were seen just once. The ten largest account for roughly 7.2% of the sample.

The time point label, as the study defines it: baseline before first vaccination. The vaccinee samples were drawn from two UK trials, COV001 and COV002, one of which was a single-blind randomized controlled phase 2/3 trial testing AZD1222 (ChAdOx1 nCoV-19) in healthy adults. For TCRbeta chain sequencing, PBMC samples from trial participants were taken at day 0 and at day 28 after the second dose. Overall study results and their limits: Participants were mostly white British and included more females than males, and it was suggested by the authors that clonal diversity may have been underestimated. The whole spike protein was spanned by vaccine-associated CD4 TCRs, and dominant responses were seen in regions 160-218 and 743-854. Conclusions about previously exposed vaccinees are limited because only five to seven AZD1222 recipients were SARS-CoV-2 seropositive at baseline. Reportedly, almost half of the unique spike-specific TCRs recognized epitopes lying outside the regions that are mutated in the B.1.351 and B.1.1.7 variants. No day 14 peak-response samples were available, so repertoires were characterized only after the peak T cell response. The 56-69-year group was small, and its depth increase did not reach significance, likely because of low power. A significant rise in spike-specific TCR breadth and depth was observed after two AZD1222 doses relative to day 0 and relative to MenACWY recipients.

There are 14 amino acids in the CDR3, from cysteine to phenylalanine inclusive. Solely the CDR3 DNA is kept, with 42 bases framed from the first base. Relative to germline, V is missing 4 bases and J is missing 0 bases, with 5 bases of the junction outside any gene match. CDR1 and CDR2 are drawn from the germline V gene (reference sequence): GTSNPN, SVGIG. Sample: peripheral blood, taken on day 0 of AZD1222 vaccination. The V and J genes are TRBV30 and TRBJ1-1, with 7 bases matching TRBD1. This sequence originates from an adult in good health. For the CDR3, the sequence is CAWKGQFMNTEAFF. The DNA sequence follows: TGTGCCTGGAAGGGACAGTTCATGAACACTGAAGCTTTCTTT.